The source of this TCR beta chain is a study of metastatic and nonmetastatic thyroid tumors (TCRdb year 2020). With regard to the full study: Repertoires were compared across peripheral blood and tumor or nodule tissue samples from malignant and benign thyroid patients.

From a lookup of the germline V gene, CDR1 and CDR2 are SGHVS and FNYEAQ. Deletion took 8 bases off V and 0 bases off J, with a span of 13 bases between the germline ends. The CDR3 numbers 15 residues from cysteine through phenylalanine. Only CDR3 DNA is held: 45 bases, read in frame from base 1. Library construction relied on PCR. The sequencing machine was an Illumina HiSeq 4000. The TCR beta-chain CDR3 region of each patient was profiled by high-throughput sequencing. Regarding the original processing steps: A classifier to discriminate distant-metastatic papillary thyroid cancer patients was built from CDR3 differences across clinicopathological groups. The Shannon index was used to measure repertoire diversity, and the Morisita-Horn index was used to measure how similar tumor and blood repertoires were. TCRdb cleaned the public reads at Q25 with fastp, built clones with MiXCR and kept in-frame beta chains. TCRdb's processing, not the authors', yielded these V and J calls. The sample table lists approximately 28,000 clones, about 21% of them with a count of one. Clones ranked in the top ten supply around a fifth of the sample.

No treatment had been received by any patient before thyroid surgery. Using T-cell receptor beta sequencing, the researchers looked back retrospectively at clinical samples from patients, gathered between about 2012 and 2018. About this clone: The specificity of this receptor is unknown. Within one base of it there is no much larger clone, and no base qualities were kept.

Broader findings and caveats from the paper: TCR beta diversity was reported as significantly higher in malignant tumors than in benign nodules, in both blood and tumor samples.

Sequencing input: blood. The source is a female donor with papillary thyroid cancer or a benign thyroid nodule (not recorded which). Some clones in this sample may be carry-over from other donors' samples. The rearrangement combines TRBV7-6 with TRBJ2-2; TRBD2 might be the D gene, on 5 matching bases. The CDR3 reads CASARLATNTGELFF. The DNA is TGTGCCAGCGCAAGGTTAGCGACGAACACCGGGGAGCTGTTTTTT.